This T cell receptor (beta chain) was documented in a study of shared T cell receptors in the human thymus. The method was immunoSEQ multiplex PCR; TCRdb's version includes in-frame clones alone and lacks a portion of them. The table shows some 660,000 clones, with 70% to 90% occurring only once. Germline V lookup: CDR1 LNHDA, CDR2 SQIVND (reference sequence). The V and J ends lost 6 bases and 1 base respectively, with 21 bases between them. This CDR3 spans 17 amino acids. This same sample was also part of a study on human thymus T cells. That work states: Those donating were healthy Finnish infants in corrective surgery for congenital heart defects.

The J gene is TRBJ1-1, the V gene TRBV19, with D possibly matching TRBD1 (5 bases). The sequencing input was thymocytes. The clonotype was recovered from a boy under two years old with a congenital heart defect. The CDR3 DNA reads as TGTGCCAGTAGCCTTCAGGCCCCGACAGTTAGGAACACTGAAGCTTTCTTT. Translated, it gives CASSLQAPTVRNTEAFF.